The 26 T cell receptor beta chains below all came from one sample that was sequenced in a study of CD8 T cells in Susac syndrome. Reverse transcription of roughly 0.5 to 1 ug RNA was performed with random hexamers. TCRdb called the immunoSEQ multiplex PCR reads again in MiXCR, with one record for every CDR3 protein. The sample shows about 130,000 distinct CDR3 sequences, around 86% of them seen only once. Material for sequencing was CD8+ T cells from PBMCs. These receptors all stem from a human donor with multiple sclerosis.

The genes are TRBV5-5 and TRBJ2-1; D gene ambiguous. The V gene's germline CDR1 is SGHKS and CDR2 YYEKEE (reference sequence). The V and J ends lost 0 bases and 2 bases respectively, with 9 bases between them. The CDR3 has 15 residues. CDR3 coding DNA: TGTGCCAGCAGCTTGGAATTTGGGGCCTACAATGAGCAGTTCTTC. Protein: CASSLEFGAYNEQFF.

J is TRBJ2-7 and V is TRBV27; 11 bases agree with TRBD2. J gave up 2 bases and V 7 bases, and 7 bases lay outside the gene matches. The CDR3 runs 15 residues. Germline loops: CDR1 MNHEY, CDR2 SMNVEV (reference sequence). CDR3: CASNDYSGGAYEQYF. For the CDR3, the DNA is TGTGCCAGCAATGACTATAGCGGGGGGGCCTACGAGCAGTACTTC.

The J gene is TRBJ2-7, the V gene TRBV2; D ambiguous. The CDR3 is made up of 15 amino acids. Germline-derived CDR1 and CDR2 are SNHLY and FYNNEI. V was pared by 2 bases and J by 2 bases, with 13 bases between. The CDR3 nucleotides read TGTGCCAGCAGTGAAACCCCAGCCCCGACCTACGAGCAGTACTTC. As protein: CASSETPAPTYEQYF.

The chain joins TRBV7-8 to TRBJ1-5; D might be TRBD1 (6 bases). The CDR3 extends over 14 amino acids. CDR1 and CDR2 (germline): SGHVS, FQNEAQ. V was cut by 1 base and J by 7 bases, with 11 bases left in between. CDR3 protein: CASSLGAGVQPQHF. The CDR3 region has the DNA TGTGCCAGCAGCTTAGGTGCAGGGGTGCAGCCCCAGCATTTT.

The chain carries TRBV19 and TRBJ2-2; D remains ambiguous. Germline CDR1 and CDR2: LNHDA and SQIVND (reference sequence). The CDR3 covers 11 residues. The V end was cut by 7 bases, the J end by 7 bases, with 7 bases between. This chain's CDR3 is CASTRSGELFF. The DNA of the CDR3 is TGTGCCAGTACTCGGAGCGGGGAGCTGTTTTTT.

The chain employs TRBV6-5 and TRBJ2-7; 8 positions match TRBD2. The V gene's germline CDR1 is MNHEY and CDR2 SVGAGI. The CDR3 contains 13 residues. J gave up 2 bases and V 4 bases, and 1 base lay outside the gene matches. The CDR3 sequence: CASSLTSAYEQYF. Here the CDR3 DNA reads TGTGCCAGCAGTTTGACTAGCGCCTACGAGCAGTACTTC.

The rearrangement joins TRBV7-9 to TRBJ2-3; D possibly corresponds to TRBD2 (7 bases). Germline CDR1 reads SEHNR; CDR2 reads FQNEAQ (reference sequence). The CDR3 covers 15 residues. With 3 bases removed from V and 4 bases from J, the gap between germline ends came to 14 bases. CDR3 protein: CASSFLGGAPDTQYF. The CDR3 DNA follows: TGTGCCAGCAGCTTCTTAGGGGGGGCCCCAGATACGCAGTATTTT.

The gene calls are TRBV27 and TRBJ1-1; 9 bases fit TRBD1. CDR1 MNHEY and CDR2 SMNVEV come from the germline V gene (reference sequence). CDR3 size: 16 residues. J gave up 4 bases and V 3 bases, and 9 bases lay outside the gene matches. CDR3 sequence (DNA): TGTGCCAGCAGTTTCATCGGGACAGGGTATCTCACTGAAGCTTTCTTT. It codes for CASSFIGTGYLTEAFF.

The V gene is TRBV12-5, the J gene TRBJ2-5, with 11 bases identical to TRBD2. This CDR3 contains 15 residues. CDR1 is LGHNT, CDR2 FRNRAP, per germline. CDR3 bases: TGTGCCTCTCGACCGGGACTAGCGGACCAAGAGACCCAGTACTTC. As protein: CASRPGLADQETQYF.

CDR3 loop: CASSQDHSTGKFHQPQHF. In nucleotides, the CDR3 is TGCGCCAGCAGCCAAGATCACTCGACAGGGAAATTCCATCAGCCCCAGCATTTT. The chain is built from TRBV4-1 and TRBJ1-5, with TRBD1 matching over 7 bases. The CDR3 has 18 amino acids. J gave up 5 bases and V 0 bases, and 13 bases lay outside the gene matches. CDR1 and CDR2 from the germline V gene are MGHRA and YSYEKL.

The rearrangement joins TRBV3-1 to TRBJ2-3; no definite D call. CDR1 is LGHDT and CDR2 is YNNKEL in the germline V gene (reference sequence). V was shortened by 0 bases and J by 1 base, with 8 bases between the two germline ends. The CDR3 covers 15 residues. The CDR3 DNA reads TGTGCCAGCAGCCAAGAGCCTGCGGGCACAGATACGCAGTATTTT. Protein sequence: CASSQEPAGTDTQYF.

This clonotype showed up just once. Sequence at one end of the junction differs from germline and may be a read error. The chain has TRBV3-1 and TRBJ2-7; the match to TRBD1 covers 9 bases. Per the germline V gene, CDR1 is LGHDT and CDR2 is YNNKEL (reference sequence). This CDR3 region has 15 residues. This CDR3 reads CASSIGTGLYYEQCF. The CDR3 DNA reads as TGTGCCAGCAGCATAGGGACAGGGTTATACTACGAGCAGTGCTTC.

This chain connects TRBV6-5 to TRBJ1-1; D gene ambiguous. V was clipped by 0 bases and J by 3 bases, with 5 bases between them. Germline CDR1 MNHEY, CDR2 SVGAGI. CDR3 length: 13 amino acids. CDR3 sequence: CASSYSSDTEAFF. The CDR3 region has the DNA TGTGCCAGCAGTTACTCTTCAGACACTGAAGCTTTCTTT.

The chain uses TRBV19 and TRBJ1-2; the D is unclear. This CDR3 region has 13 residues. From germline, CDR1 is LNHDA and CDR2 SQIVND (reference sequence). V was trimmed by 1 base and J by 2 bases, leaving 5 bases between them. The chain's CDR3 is CASSIVINYGYTF. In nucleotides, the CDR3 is TGTGCCAGTAGTATAGTCATCAACTATGGCTACACCTTC. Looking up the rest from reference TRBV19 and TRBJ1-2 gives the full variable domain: DGGITQSPKYLFRKEGQNVTLSCEQNLNHDAMYWYRQDPGQGLRLIYYSQIVNDFQKGDIAEGYSVSREKKESFPLTVTSAQKNPTAFYLCASSIVINYGYTFGSGTRLTVV.

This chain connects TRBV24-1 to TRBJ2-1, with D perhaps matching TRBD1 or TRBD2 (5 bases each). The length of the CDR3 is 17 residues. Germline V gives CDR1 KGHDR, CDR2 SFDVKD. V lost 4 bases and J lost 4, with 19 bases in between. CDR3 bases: TGTGCCACCAGTGACTACGGGGACGGCCCCGGTTACAATGAGCAGTTCTTC. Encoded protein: CATSDYGDGPGYNEQFF.

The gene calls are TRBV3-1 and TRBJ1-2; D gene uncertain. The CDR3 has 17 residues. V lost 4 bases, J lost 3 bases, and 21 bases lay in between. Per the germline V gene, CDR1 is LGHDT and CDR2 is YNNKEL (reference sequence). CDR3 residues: CASSPPGGSGRDYGYTF. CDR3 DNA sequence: TGTGCCAGCAGCCCTCCCGGAGGGTCGGGGAGGGACTATGGCTACACCTTC.

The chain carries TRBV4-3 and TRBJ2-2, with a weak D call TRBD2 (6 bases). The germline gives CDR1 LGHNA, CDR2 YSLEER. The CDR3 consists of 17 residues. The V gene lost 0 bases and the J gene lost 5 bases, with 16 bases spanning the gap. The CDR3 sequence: CASSQDFSGVKTGELFF. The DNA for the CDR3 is TGCGCCAGCAGCCAAGATTTTTCGGGAGTAAAGACCGGGGAGCTGTTTTTT.

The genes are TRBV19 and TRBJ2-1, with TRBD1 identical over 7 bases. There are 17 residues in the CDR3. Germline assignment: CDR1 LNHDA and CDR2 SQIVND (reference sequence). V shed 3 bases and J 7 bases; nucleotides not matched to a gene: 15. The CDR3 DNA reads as TGTGCCAGTAGTATGGGGACAGCTAGGCATTCTTTGAATGAGCAGTTCTTC. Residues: CASSMGTARHSLNEQFF.

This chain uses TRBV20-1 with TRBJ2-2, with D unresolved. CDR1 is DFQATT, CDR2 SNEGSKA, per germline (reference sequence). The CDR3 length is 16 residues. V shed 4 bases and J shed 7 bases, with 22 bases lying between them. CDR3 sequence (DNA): TGCAGTGCTACCTCACCGGGCCTTACCGTAGTCGGGGAGCTGTTTTTT. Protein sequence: CSATSPGLTVVGELFF.

In DNA form, the CDR3 reads TGTGCCAGCAGCTCCGTTTCCCCTAGCACAGATACGCAGTATTTT. Residues: CASSSVSPSTDTQYF. The chain couples TRBV5-5 to TRBJ2-3; D gene uncertain. Germline V gene data show CDR1 as SGHKS and CDR2 as YYEKEE (reference sequence). The CDR3 is made up of 15 amino acids. V gave up 3 bases and J gave up 0 bases, with 11 bases separating them.

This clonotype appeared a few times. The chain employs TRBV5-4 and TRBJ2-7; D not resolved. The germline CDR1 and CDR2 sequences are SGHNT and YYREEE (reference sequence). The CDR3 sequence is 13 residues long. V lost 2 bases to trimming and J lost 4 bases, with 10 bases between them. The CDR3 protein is CASSFGPLYEQYV. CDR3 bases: TGTGCCAGCAGCTTCGGGCCGCTTTACGAGCAGTACGTC.

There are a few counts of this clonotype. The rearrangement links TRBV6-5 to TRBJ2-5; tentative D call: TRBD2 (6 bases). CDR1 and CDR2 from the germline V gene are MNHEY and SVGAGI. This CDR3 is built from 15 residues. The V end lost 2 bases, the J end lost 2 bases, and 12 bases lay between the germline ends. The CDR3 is CASSYRAGTQETQYF. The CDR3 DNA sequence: TGTGCCAGCAGTTACAGGGCAGGGACTCAAGAGACCCAGTACTTC.

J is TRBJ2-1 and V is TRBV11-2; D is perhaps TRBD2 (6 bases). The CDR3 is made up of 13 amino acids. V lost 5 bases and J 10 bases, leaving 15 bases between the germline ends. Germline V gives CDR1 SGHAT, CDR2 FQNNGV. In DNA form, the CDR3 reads TGTGCCAGCAGCCCTGGAGGGTACAGGGAGCAGTTCTTC. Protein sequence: CASSPGGYREQFF. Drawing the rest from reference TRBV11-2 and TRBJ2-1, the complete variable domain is EAGVAQSPRYKIIEKRQSVAFWCNPISGHATLYWYQQILGQGPKLLIQFQNNGVVDDSQLPKDRFSAERLKGVDSTLKIQPAKLEDSAVYLCASSPGGYREQFFGPGTRLTVL.

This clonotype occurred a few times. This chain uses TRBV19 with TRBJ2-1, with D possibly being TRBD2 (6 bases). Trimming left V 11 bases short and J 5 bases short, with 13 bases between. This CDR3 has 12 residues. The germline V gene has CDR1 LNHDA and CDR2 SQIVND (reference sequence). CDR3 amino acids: CAGLGEDNEQFF. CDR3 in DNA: TGTGCCGGGCTTGGGGAGGACAATGAGCAGTTCTTC.

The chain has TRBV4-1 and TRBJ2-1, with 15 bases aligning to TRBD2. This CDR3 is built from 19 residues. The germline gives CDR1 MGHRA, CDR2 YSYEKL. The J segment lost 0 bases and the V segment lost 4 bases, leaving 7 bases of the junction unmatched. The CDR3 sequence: CASSLVGLAGGNSYNEQFF. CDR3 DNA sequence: TGCGCCAGCAGCCTAGTGGGACTAGCGGGGGGAAACTCCTACAATGAGCAGTTCTTC.

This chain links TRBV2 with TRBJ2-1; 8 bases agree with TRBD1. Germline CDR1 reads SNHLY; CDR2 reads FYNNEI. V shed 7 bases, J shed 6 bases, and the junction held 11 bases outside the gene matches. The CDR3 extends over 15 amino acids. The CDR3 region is CASIHSDGTGNEQFF. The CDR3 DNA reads TGTGCCAGCATCCACTCGGATGGGACAGGCAATGAGCAGTTCTTC. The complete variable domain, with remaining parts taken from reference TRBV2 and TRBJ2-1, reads EPEVTQTPSHQVTQMGQEVILRCVPISNHLYFYWYRQILGQKVEFLVSFYNNEISEKSEIFDDQFSVERPDGSNFTLKIRSTKLEDSAMYFCASIHSDGTGNEQFFGPGTRLTVL.